The sequence of this TCR beta chain was determined in a study of cytomegalovirus exposure and HLA in healthy donors. PCR was performed using 60 Vbeta and 13 Jbeta primers. This table comes from immunoSEQ multiplex PCR, and its TCRdb copy is limited to in-frame clones, with some not included. The data contain some 130,000 clones, about 72% of them seen just once; the ten biggest clones take up 1.5%. The CDR3 covers 14 residues. V was trimmed by 3 bases and J by 4 bases, leaving 13 bases between them. Germline V gene lookup returns CDR1 SGHNT and CDR2 YYREEE (reference sequence). The V and J genes are TRBV5-4 and TRBJ1-1; D is ambiguous. The TCR was taken from a female donor in good health and CMV-seronegative. The material sequenced was PBMCs. CDR3 region: CASSWRDFGTEAFF. The CDR3 coding sequence is TGTGCCAGCAGCTGGAGGGATTTCGGCACTGAAGCTTTCTTT.